What follows are 27 T cell receptor beta chains derived from one specimen sequenced in a study of blood T cell repertoires in COVID-19. Assay: immunoSEQ multiplex PCR; the TCRdb copy retains only in-frame clones and omits some. The repertoire holds roughly 100,000 clones, with roughly nine tenths as singletons. The source material was peripheral blood. The receptors originated from a human donor in a cohort sampled during active COVID-19.

The chain uses TRBV11-2 and TRBJ2-7; 11 bases are a match to TRBD1. The junction had 6 bases not matched to a gene; V was cut back by 3 bases and J by 5 bases. Germline loops: CDR1 SGHAT, CDR2 FQNNGV. The CDR3 totals 15 residues. Here the CDR3 DNA reads TGTGCCAGCAGCTTTCGGACAGGGGGCTTAGACGAGCAGTACTTC. It encodes CASSFRTGGLDEQYF. Using reference TRBV11-2 and TRBJ2-7 for the parts outside the CDR3, the full variable domain is EAGVAQSPRYKIIEKRQSVAFWCNPISGHATLYWYQQILGQGPKLLIQFQNNGVVDDSQLPKDRFSAERLKGVDSTLKIQPAKLEDSAVYLCASSFRTGGLDEQYFGPGTRLTVT.

The chain joins TRBV20-1 to TRBJ2-2; perhaps TRBD2 as D (6 bases). Per the germline V gene, CDR1 is DFQATT and CDR2 is SNEGSKA (reference sequence). V was trimmed by 6 bases and J by 6 bases, leaving 8 bases between them. The CDR3 is 11 amino acids. Here the CDR3 reads CSATGAGELFF. The CDR3, as DNA: TGCAGTGCAACGGGAGCCGGGGAGCTGTTTTTT.

The chain combines TRBV11-2 with TRBJ1-1; D uncertain. V gave up 0 bases and J gave up 4 bases, with 12 bases separating them. The CDR3 is made up of 15 amino acids. Germline-derived CDR1 and CDR2 are SGHAT and FQNNGV. The CDR3 region has the DNA TGTGCCAGCAGCTTAGATCGGGGTGCCGGCACTGAAGCTTTCTTT. Translation: CASSLDRGAGTEAFF.

The genes are TRBV19 and TRBJ2-2; weak D call: TRBD1 (6 bases). Germline values: CDR1 LNHDA, CDR2 SQIVND (reference sequence). The germline V and J ends were trimmed by 8 bases and 3 bases, with 19 bases remaining between them. The CDR3 spans 16 residues. The CDR3: CASSLGRDTYTGELFF. CDR3 DNA: TGTGCCAGTTCCCTCGGCCGGGACACCTACACCGGGGAGCTGTTTTTT.

As concerns this clone: An end of the junction differs from the germline gene, which may be a read error. The chain couples TRBV12-3 or TRBV12-4 to TRBJ2-5, with D unclear. This CDR3 is 13 amino acids long. The CDR3 sequence is CASTLLGFQTQYF. The CDR3 DNA follows: TGTGCCAGCACTTTACTCGGGTTTCAGACCCAGTACTTC.

The rearrangement joins TRBV5-6 to TRBJ2-7; 8 nucleotides agree with TRBD2. The trim removed 5 bases at V and 4 bases at J, leaving 8 bases unmatched. Germline V lookup: CDR1 SGHDT, CDR2 YYEEEE. CDR3 length: 14 amino acids. Written as DNA, the CDR3 is TGTGCCAGCAGACGGAGCGGGAGAAGATACGAGCAGTACTTC. Translated, it gives CASRRSGRRYEQYF. Together with reference TRBV5-6 and TRBJ2-7, the CDR3 gives the full variable domain: DAGVTQSPTHLIKTRGQQVTLRCSPKSGHDTVSWYQQALGQGPQFIFQYYEEEERQRGNFPDRFSGHQFPNYSSELNVNALLLGDSALYLCASRRSGRRYEQYFGPGTRLTVT.

The chain combines TRBV28 with TRBJ2-5, with D maybe TRBD2 (5 bases). CDR1 MDHEN and CDR2 SYDVKM come from the germline V gene. Trimming shortened V by 2 bases and J by 0 bases, and 7 bases separated the two germline ends. This CDR3 contains 14 residues. The DNA of the CDR3 is TGTGCCAGCAGTTTAAGCGGTAACCAAGAGACCCAGTACTTC. Protein product: CASSLSGNQETQYF.

A few counts support this clone. The chain joins TRBV7-9 to TRBJ2-3; TRBD2 aligns across 7 bases. The CDR3 runs 17 residues. Losses at the gene ends were 1 base for V and 2 bases for J; bases not matched to a gene: 9. CDR1 SEHNR and CDR2 FQNEAQ come from the germline V gene (reference sequence). CDR3 in DNA: TGTGCCAGCAGCTTAGTCCTGTCGGGACTAAACACAGATACGCAGTATTTT. It codes for CASSLVLSGLNTDTQYF.

The chain combines TRBV7-9 with TRBJ2-2; TRBD1 agrees at 12 bases. This CDR3 has 15 residues. V shed 6 bases and J 6 bases; nucleotides not matched to a gene: 5. Germline CDR1 SEHNR, CDR2 FQNEAQ (reference sequence). CDR3 nucleotides: TGTGCCAGCAGATTGGGGACAGGGGGCCCCGGGGAGCTGTTTTTT. Its protein is CASRLGTGGPGELFF.

This chain links TRBV7-2 with TRBJ2-3; no reliable D call. The V gene's germline CDR1 is SGHTA and CDR2 FQGNSA. V was trimmed by 0 bases and J by 2 bases, leaving 6 bases between them. The CDR3 has 14 amino acids. The CDR3 DNA follows: TGTGCCAGCAGCTTAGCCAGAAACACAGATACGCAGTATTTT. Amino acid sequence: CASSLARNTDTQYF.

This chain links TRBV19 with TRBJ2-1, with 11 positions matching TRBD2. Per germline, CDR1 LNHDA and CDR2 SQIVND (reference sequence). The CDR3 has 17 amino acids. The V segment lost 1 base and the J segment 0 bases; nucleotides outside the gene matches: 2. The DNA of the CDR3 is TGTGCCAGTAGTATAGCTAGCGGGGGGAGCTCCTACAATGAGCAGTTCTTC. The encoded protein is CASSIASGGSSYNEQFF.

The chain employs TRBV30 and TRBJ1-2; D call uncertain. In germline, CDR1 is GTSNPN, CDR2 SVGIG (reference sequence). The CDR3 covers 17 residues. Trimming stripped 4 bases from V and 8 bases from J, with 29 bases between. Here the CDR3 reads CAWNYPGEEVDVRGYTF. The CDR3 DNA follows: TGTGCCTGGAATTATCCCGGGGAGGAGGTTGATGTTAGGGGCTACACCTTC.

V gene TRBV19 combines with J gene TRBJ2-1, with TRBD2 matching 8 bases. The germline V gene has CDR1 LNHDA and CDR2 SQIVND (reference sequence). V shed 5 bases and J 4 bases; nucleotides not matched to a gene: 4. CDR3 length: 14 amino acids. CDR3 sequence: CASSSGGTYNEQFF. The CDR3 DNA sequence: TGTGCCAGTAGTTCGGGGGGGACATACAATGAGCAGTTCTTC.

The count of this clone is one. J is TRBJ1-1 and V is TRBV3-1 (or the pseudogene TRBV3-2); TRBD1 might be the D (5 bases). V lost 4 bases to trimming and J lost 4 bases, with 16 bases between them. The CDR3 runs to 15 residues. Per the germline V gene, CDR1 is LGHDT and CDR2 is YNNKEL (reference sequence). DNA for the CDR3: TGTGCCAGCAGCCTATCCACGTGGGGCCTCACTGAAGCTTTCTTT. Amino acid sequence: CASSLSTWGLTEAFF.

The chain is built from TRBV7-2 and TRBJ1-5; D remains ambiguous. The germline CDR1 and CDR2 sequences are SGHTA and FQGNSA. The CDR3 is 14 amino acids. The V and J ends lost 1 base and 2 bases respectively, with 6 bases between them. CDR3 sequence: CASSLDRGNQPQHF. CDR3 DNA sequence: TGTGCCAGCAGCTTAGATCGTGGCAATCAGCCCCAGCATTTT.

The chain joins TRBV28 to TRBJ1-2; D uncertain. V gave up 3 bases and J gave up 3 bases, with 14 bases separating them. CDR3 length: 15 amino acids. Germline-derived CDR1 and CDR2 are MDHEN and SYDVKM. This CDR3 reads CASSLRTETYYGYTF. Written as DNA, the CDR3 is TGTGCCAGCAGTTTGAGAACAGAAACTTACTATGGCTACACCTTC.

The chain recombines TRBV6-5 with TRBJ2-1; weak D call: TRBD1 (5 bases). V shed 6 bases and J shed 4 bases, with 13 bases lying between them. The CDR3 extends over 14 amino acids. Germline V gene lookup returns CDR1 MNHEY and CDR2 SVGAGI. The CDR3 sequence is CASRKRGGYNEQFF. In DNA, the CDR3 is TGTGCCAGCAGGAAAAGGGGCGGATACAATGAGCAGTTCTTC.

V usage is TRBV11-2 and J usage is TRBJ1-6, with 9 bases lining up with TRBD1. Germline CDR1 and CDR2: SGHAT and FQNNGV. This CDR3 contains 15 residues. V shed 2 bases, J shed 7 bases, and the junction held 3 bases outside the gene matches. CDR3 sequence reads: CASSLLGQGNSPLHF. The DNA of the CDR3 is TGTGCCAGCAGCTTATTGGGACAGGGAAATTCACCCCTCCACTTT.

This clone turned up a few times. The V call is TRBV19, the J call TRBJ2-7; a weak D match, TRBD1 (6 bases). V lost 3 bases and J 4 bases, leaving 10 bases between the germline ends. Looked up from germline, CDR1 is LNHDA and CDR2 is SQIVND (reference sequence). The length of the CDR3 is 13 residues. This chain's CDR3 is CASSMWQGYEQYF. For the CDR3, the DNA is TGTGCCAGTAGTATGTGGCAGGGGTACGAGCAGTACTTC.

This clone was seen once. The chain has TRBV7-8 and TRBJ1-2; D ambiguous. CDR1 is SGHVS and CDR2 is FQNEAQ in the germline V gene. CDR3 length: 12 amino acids. Trimming removed 5 bases from V and 8 bases from J, with 12 bases in between. CDR3 nucleotide sequence: TGTGCCAGCAGCCCGGGTTCGAGGGGCTACACCTTC. The encoded protein is CASSPGSRGYTF.

The chain recombines TRBV7-3 with TRBJ2-5; no firm D call. V gave up 5 bases and J gave up 5 bases, with 12 bases separating them. Germline loops: CDR1 SGHTA, CDR2 FQGTGA. The CDR3 has 13 residues. The CDR3 region has the DNA TGTGCCAGCAGCCGAAGCTCTGTTGAGACCCAGTACTTC. Residues: CASSRSSVETQYF.

Here the CDR3 DNA reads TGCAGCGTTGATTTTAGCGTGGGGAGAAAGTATGGCTACACCTTC. Its translation is CSVDFSVGRKYGYTF. The gene calls are TRBV29-1 and TRBJ1-2, with no clear D. The CDR3 consists of 15 residues. V lost 3 bases, J lost 5 bases, and 19 bases lay in between. Per germline, CDR1 SQVTM and CDR2 ANQGSEA.

V is TRBV7-2 and J is TRBJ2-7, with 9 bases matching TRBD1. The germline V gene has CDR1 SGHTA and CDR2 FQGNSA. V was clipped by 5 bases and J by 7 bases; unmatched bases: 6. The CDR3 runs to 13 residues. CDR3 nucleotide sequence: TGTGCCAGCAGCACAGGACAGGGGCCGGAGCAGTACTTC. Amino acids: CASSTGQGPEQYF.

This chain connects TRBV3-1 (or the pseudogene TRBV3-2) to TRBJ2-1; D possibly corresponds to TRBD2 (6 bases). The CDR3 is made up of 14 amino acids. Germline values: CDR1 LGHDT, CDR2 YNNKEL (reference sequence). The ends were cut back, 1 base at V and 10 bases at J, with 14 bases in the middle. The CDR3 loop is CASSQGHGSEEQFF. The CDR3 DNA follows: TGTGCCAGCAGCCAAGGGCACGGGAGTGAGGAGCAGTTCTTC.

The chain combines TRBV13 with TRBJ1-2, with D possibly matching TRBD1 (6 bases). CDR3 length equals 15 residues. Deletions cut 3 bases from V and 1 base from J, with 12 bases between. CDR1 is PRHDT, CDR2 FYEKMQ, per germline (reference sequence). CDR3 coding DNA: TGTGCCAGCAGCTTCTCACTACAGGGTAACTATGGCTACACCTTC. It translates to CASSFSLQGNYGYTF.

This chain uses TRBV19 with TRBJ1-4; tentative D call: TRBD1 (6 bases). Germline V gene data show CDR1 as LNHDA and CDR2 as SQIVND (reference sequence). Trimming cost V 5 bases and J 8 bases, with 9 bases left between them. The CDR3 is made up of 12 amino acids. The CDR3 spells CASSYQGEKLFF. In nucleotides, the CDR3 is TGTGCCAGTAGTTACCAGGGGGAAAAACTGTTTTTT.

This chain uses TRBV5-6 with TRBJ1-3; D is unresolved. Germline V gives CDR1 SGHDT, CDR2 YYEEEE. The CDR3 has 15 residues. Trimming shortened V by 4 bases and J by 3 bases, and 14 bases separated the two germline ends. For the CDR3, the DNA is TGTGCCAGCAGCCCCCGTCCGGTGTTTGGAAACACCATATATTTT. It encodes CASSPRPVFGNTIYF.